Following are 7 T cell receptor beta chains from one sample sequenced in a study of response to subunit inactivated influenza vaccine (dated by TCRdb to the late 2010s). The library was prepared using RT-PCR. The listed sequencing device is Illumina HiSeq 2500. TCRdb took the public reads, trimmed them with fastp at Q25, ran MiXCR for clone calling and kept in-frame beta chains. For every CDR3 protein sequence, its rows merge into one entry that carries the most common genes and DNA. The sample table holds about 310,000 distinct CDR3 sequences, of which approximately 23% were seen once. The ten most abundant clones make up 9% to 12% of the sample. This material consisted of PBMCs from blood, taken around 22 months after vaccination. All receptors derive from a man aged 45-69 years who received an inactivated influenza vaccine. Donor details come from another sample of the same person, matched by shared clones.

This clonotype came up a few times. The chain uses TRBV20-1 and TRBJ2-7; no clear D gene. V was cut by 3 bases and J by 4 bases, with 10 bases left in between. The CDR3 covers 12 residues. The germline V gene has CDR1 DFQATT and CDR2 SNEGSKA (reference sequence). CDR3 in DNA: TGCAGTGCTAGGGAAGGCCCGTACGAGCAGTACTTC. As protein: CSAREGPYEQYF.

The rearrangement uses TRBV10-2 and TRBJ1-6; possibly TRBD1 for D (5 bases). CDR3 length: 20 amino acids. V lost 3 bases and J lost 1, with 22 bases in between. In germline, CDR1 is WSHSY, CDR2 SAAADI. The CDR3 loop is CASSDGVWDGLNSYNSPLHF. In nucleotides, the CDR3 is TGCGCCAGCAGTGACGGTGTTTGGGACGGACTCAATTCCTATAATTCACCCCTCCACTTT.

This clonotype was counted many times. The gene calls are TRBV11-2 and TRBJ2-7; D remains unclear. The germline V gene encodes CDR1 SGHAT and CDR2 FQNNGV. With 1 base removed from V and 0 bases from J, the gap between germline ends came to 10 bases. This CDR3 has 15 amino acids. The CDR3 here is CASSLVDDSSYEQYF. The CDR3 nucleotides read TGTGCCAGCAGCTTAGTGGACGATAGCTCCTACGAGCAGTACTTC.

V is TRBV7-9 and J is TRBJ1-2; the D is unclear. The V end lost 2 bases, the J end lost 1 base, and 8 bases lay between the germline ends. The germline V gene has CDR1 SEHNR and CDR2 FQNEAQ (reference sequence). CDR3 length: 14 residues. Here the CDR3 DNA reads TGTGCCAGCAGCTTACAGGAAAATAACTATGGCTACACCTTC. Encoded protein: CASSLQENNYGYTF.

This clonotype occurred a few times. This rearrangement joins TRBV4-1 to TRBJ2-5, with a possible D match to TRBD2 (6 bases). V was pared by 4 bases and J by 5 bases, with 23 bases between. The CDR3 has 17 residues. The V gene's germline CDR1 is MGHRA and CDR2 YSYEKL. Written as DNA, the CDR3 is TGCGCCAGCAGCCCGGTAGGGCGTCGGCGGGGCGGGGAGACCCAGTACTTC. It is translated as CASSPVGRRRGGETQYF.

The table lists this clonotype with a few counts. The chain joins TRBV5-1 to TRBJ2-2; a possible D gene is TRBD1 (6 bases). CDR1 is SGHRS and CDR2 is YFSETQ in the germline V gene. Between the trimmed V and J ends, which lost 1 base and 1 base, there was a span of 8 bases. The CDR3 runs to 15 residues. Written as DNA, the CDR3 is TGCGCCAGCAGCTTGAGGACAGTGAACACCGGGGAGCTGTTTTTT. It codes for CASSLRTVNTGELFF. The variable domain in full, completed from reference TRBV5-1 and TRBJ2-2, reads KAGVTQTPRYLIKTRGQQVTLSCSPISGHRSVSWYQQTPGQGLQFLFEYFSETQRNKGNFPGRFSGRQFSNSRSEMNVSTLELGDSALYLCASSLRTVNTGELFFGEGSRLTVL.

The chain links TRBV9 to TRBJ2-1; perhaps TRBD1 as D (5 bases). Germline CDR1 reads SGDLS; CDR2 reads YYNGEE. CDR3 size: 16 residues. The V gene lost 0 bases and the J gene lost 3 bases, with 13 bases spanning the gap. The CDR3 DNA sequence: TGTGCCAGCAGCGTAGTGGCGACAGTACACTACAATGAGCAGTTCTTC. It encodes CASSVVATVHYNEQFF.